These 31 T cell receptor beta chains were sequenced from one sample in a study of PD-L1 blockade in urothelial cancer (dated 2017 in TCRdb). Libraries were built with the immunoSEQ multiplex PCR assay. This is the immuneACCESS table as TCRdb keeps it, with only in-frame sequences that have V and J called. A part of the clones is gone; compared with another copy, unresolved V genes explain less than half, and the rest is unexplained. Present in this sample are about 24,000 clones, roughly nine tenths of which were seen just once. Of the sample, approximately 2.8% is held by the ten largest clones. The sample was PBMCs, taken around atezolizumab (anti-PD-L1) treatment. Receptor source: a man aged 50 or older with urothelial cancer.

The chain uses TRBV2 and TRBJ2-5, with TRBD1 identical over 8 bases. The CDR3 runs 13 residues. The trim removed 10 bases at V and 5 bases at J, leaving 9 bases unmatched. The V gene's germline CDR1 is SNHLY and CDR2 FYNNEI. CDR3 residues: CATPTGAGETQYF. The DNA for the CDR3 is TGTGCCACCCCGACAGGGGCCGGGGAGACCCAGTACTTC.

The rearrangement links TRBV5-6 to TRBJ2-2, with 10 bases that match TRBD1. Trimming at V came to 2 bases and at J to 7 bases, leaving 11 bases not matched to a gene. CDR1 is SGHDT and CDR2 is YYEEEE in the germline V gene. The CDR3 is made up of 17 amino acids. CDR3 sequence reads: CASSFSGTGVHGGELFF. In DNA, the CDR3 is TGTGCCAGCAGCTTTTCTGGGACAGGGGTTCATGGCGGGGAGCTGTTTTTT.

The chain has TRBV6-6 and TRBJ1-2; D uncertain. Germline V gene lookup returns CDR1 MNHNY and CDR2 SVGAGI (reference sequence). The CDR3 consists of 15 residues. The V end lost 0 bases, the J end lost 1 base, and 9 bases lay between the germline ends. This CDR3 reads CASSYSMGDNYGYTF. CDR3 DNA sequence: TGTGCCAGCAGTTACTCGATGGGCGATAACTATGGCTACACCTTC.

The chain carries TRBV6-5 and TRBJ2-2, with D possibly TRBD1 on 5 matching bases. In germline, CDR1 is MNHEY, CDR2 SVGAGI. The CDR3 consists of 16 residues. V shed 2 bases and J shed 2 bases, with 12 bases lying between them. In DNA form, the CDR3 reads TGTGCCAGCAGTTACACCAACGGACACAACACCGGGGAGCTGTTTTTT. Amino acids: CASSYTNGHNTGELFF.

The rearrangement links TRBV6-5 to TRBJ2-1; a possible D gene is TRBD1 (6 bases). CDR3 length: 15 amino acids. V was cut by 5 bases and J by 0 bases, with 11 bases left in between. Germline V gives CDR1 MNHEY, CDR2 SVGAGI. CDR3 amino acids: CASSQDRSSYNEQFF. The CDR3 nucleotides read TGTGCCAGCAGTCAGGACAGAAGCTCCTACAATGAGCAGTTCTTC.

The chain combines TRBV19 with TRBJ1-1, with a weak D call TRBD1 (5 bases). CDR3 length: 17 residues. Trimming left V 4 bases short and J 0 bases short, with 18 bases between. CDR1 and CDR2 (germline): LNHDA, SQIVND (reference sequence). DNA of the CDR3: TGTGCCAGTAGTACCCTAGGGGCACAGTCCATGAACACTGAAGCTTTCTTT. Translated, it gives CASSTLGAQSMNTEAFF.

The rearrangement links TRBV6-6 to TRBJ2-5, with D maybe TRBD1 (6 bases). The CDR3 consists of 14 residues. V lost 5 bases to trimming and J lost 5 bases, with 15 bases between them. From germline, CDR1 is MNHNY and CDR2 SVGAGI (reference sequence). CDR3 amino acids: CASSADRIAETQYF. The DNA of the CDR3 is TGTGCCAGCAGTGCTGACAGGATCGCGGAGACCCAGTACTTC.

The rearrangement uses TRBV6-1 and TRBJ2-7; TRBD1 matches at 11 bases. Germline loops: CDR1 MNHNS, CDR2 SASEGT. Germline trimming cut 3 bases from V and 3 bases from J; bases unmatched to any gene: 1. The CDR3 length is 14 residues. For the CDR3, the DNA is TGTGCCAGCAGTGAGGGGACAGGGGGCTACGAGCAGTACTTC. This gives the protein CASSEGTGGYEQYF.

The chain couples TRBV5-6 to TRBJ2-5; tentative D call: TRBD1 (5 bases). Between the trimmed V and J ends, which lost 4 bases and 1 base, there was a span of 14 bases. This CDR3 is 15 amino acids long. CDR1 and CDR2 from the germline V gene are SGHDT and YYEEEE. CDR3 nucleotides: TGTGCCAGCAGCCCCCGGGCAGGGATCCAAGAGACCCAGTACTTC. It specifies CASSPRAGIQETQYF.

V and J are TRBV4-2 and TRBJ2-3; 12 bases are shared with TRBD2. The CDR3 covers 16 residues. Trimming at V came to 1 base and at J to 4 bases, leaving 3 bases not matched to a gene. In germline, CDR1 is LGHNA, CDR2 YNFKEQ. The CDR3 nucleotides are TGTGCCAGCAGCCAAGGGCCTAGCGGGGGGGCAGATACGCAGTATTTT. Its translation is CASSQGPSGGADTQYF.

The genes are TRBV7-6 and TRBJ2-1; TRBD1 might be the D (7 bases). The V end lost 5 bases, the J end lost 1 base, and 18 bases lay between the germline ends. The CDR3 is 17 residues long. Germline loops: CDR1 SGHVS, CDR2 FNYEAQ. Here the CDR3 DNA reads TGTGCCAGCAGCCCTCCAGGGGGGAGTTCATCCTACAATGAGCAGTTCTTC. The encoded protein is CASSPPGGSSSYNEQFF.

This clone occurred once. The chain couples TRBV18 to TRBJ2-7; D might be TRBD1 (6 bases). The CDR3 runs to 12 residues. V was clipped by 6 bases and J by 3 bases, with 9 bases between them. Germline values: CDR1 KGHSH, CDR2 LQKENI. The CDR3 region is CASSGAYYEQYF. The CDR3 nucleotides read TGTGCCAGCTCGGGGGCATACTACGAGCAGTACTTC.

This clone was seen only a few times. V is TRBV6-5 and J is TRBJ2-3, with a weak D call TRBD1 (5 bases). The germline V gene encodes CDR1 MNHEY and CDR2 SVGAGI. Deletions cut 0 bases from V and 0 bases from J, with 10 bases between. The CDR3 is made up of 16 amino acids. In DNA, the CDR3 is TGTGCCAGCAGTTACTCGACAGTATTTAGCACAGATACGCAGTATTTT. Its protein product is CASSYSTVFSTDTQYF.

CDR3 protein: CASSLAGGYEQFF. DNA for the CDR3: TGTGCCAGCAGCTTGGCCGGGGGTTATGAGCAGTTCTTC. The V gene is TRBV5-6, the J gene TRBJ2-1; TRBD2 might be the D (6 bases). The CDR3 consists of 13 residues. Germline-derived CDR1 and CDR2 are SGHDT and YYEEEE. Trimming took 0 bases from V and 8 from J, leaving 9 bases between them.

The V call is TRBV5-1, the J call TRBJ2-3; D call uncertain. V gave up 0 bases and J gave up 4 bases, with 3 bases separating them. The CDR3 sequence is 12 residues long. Germline V gene sequence: CDR1 SGHRS, CDR2 YFSETQ. CDR3 sequence (DNA): TGCGCCAGCAGCTTGGCGTCAGATACGCAGTATTTT. This translates into CASSLASDTQYF. Together with reference TRBV5-1 and TRBJ2-3, the CDR3 gives the full variable domain: KAGVTQTPRYLIKTRGQQVTLSCSPISGHRSVSWYQQTPGQGLQFLFEYFSETQRNKGNFPGRFSGRQFSNSRSEMNVSTLELGDSALYLCASSLASDTQYFGPGTRLTVL.

The gene calls are TRBV19 and TRBJ2-7, with 11 bases lining up with TRBD2. Germline V gene data show CDR1 as LNHDA and CDR2 as SQIVND (reference sequence). The CDR3 is made up of 13 amino acids. The junction had 2 bases not matched to a gene; V was cut back by 4 bases and J by 6 bases. CDR3 loop: CASSNLAGGEQYF. The CDR3 nucleotides are TGTGCCAGTAGTAATCTAGCGGGAGGCGAGCAGTACTTC. Filled out from reference TRBV19 and TRBJ2-7, the complete variable domain reads DGGITQSPKYLFRKEGQNVTLSCEQNLNHDAMYWYRQDPGQGLRLIYYSQIVNDFQKGDIAEGYSVSREKKESFPLTVTSAQKNPTAFYLCASSNLAGGEQYFGPGTRLTVT.

V is TRBV4-3 and J is TRBJ2-2, with 14 positions matching TRBD2. After removal of 3 bases from V and 1 base from J, the junction contained 1 base not matched to a gene. The CDR3 contains 17 residues. Per the germline V gene, CDR1 is LGHNA and CDR2 is YSLEER. The CDR3 spells CASSHGLAGGNTGELFF. The CDR3 DNA is TGCGCCAGCAGCCATGGACTAGCGGGGGGGAACACCGGGGAGCTGTTTTTT.

This rearrangement joins TRBV19 to TRBJ1-4, with D uncertain. The CDR3 consists of 14 residues. In germline, CDR1 is LNHDA, CDR2 SQIVND (reference sequence). Trimming pared 5 bases from V and 0 bases from J, leaving 7 bases between. CDR3 amino acids: CASSASATNEKLFF. CDR3 in DNA: TGTGCCAGTAGTGCGAGTGCAACTAATGAAAAACTGTTTTTT.

J is TRBJ2-2 and V is TRBV2, with 9 bases identical to TRBD2. Losses at the gene ends were 6 bases for V and 4 bases for J; bases not matched to a gene: 9. This CDR3 has 16 residues. Germline V lookup: CDR1 SNHLY, CDR2 FYNNEI. The CDR3 here is CASSSLLAGRTGELFF. DNA of the CDR3: TGTGCCAGCAGCTCCCTGCTAGCGGGACGCACCGGGGAGCTGTTTTTT.

This clone came up once. The chain combines TRBV15 with TRBJ1-1; TRBD1 might be the D (6 bases). V lost 4 bases and J 6 bases, leaving 15 bases between the germline ends. In germline, CDR1 is LNHNV, CDR2 YYDKDF (reference sequence). This CDR3 spans 14 amino acids. The CDR3 nucleotides read TGTGCCACCAGCACGGGGGGGCGAGTCGCTGAAGCTTTCTTT. This sequence encodes CATSTGGRVAEAFF.

In DNA, the CDR3 is TGCGCCAGCAGCACGGGACAGTCATTCTCTGGGGCCAACGTCCTGACTTTC. Residues: CASSTGQSFSGANVLTF. The V call is TRBV5-1, the J call TRBJ2-6; TRBD1 agrees at 7 bases. The CDR3 totals 17 residues. The V gene end was trimmed by 4 bases and the J gene end by 0 bases; junction bases not matched to a gene: 7. Germline CDR1 and CDR2: SGHRS and YFSETQ.

This clone was found a few times. V usage is TRBV7-2 and J usage is TRBJ2-1; 8 bases are a match to TRBD2. CDR3 size: 14 residues. Per the germline V gene, CDR1 is SGHTA and CDR2 is FQGNSA. V gave up 5 bases and J gave up 2 bases; unmatched junction bases: 2. CDR3: CASSPGLAYNEQFF. Written as DNA, the CDR3 is TGTGCCAGCAGCCCGGGACTAGCCTACAATGAGCAGTTCTTC. Filled out from reference TRBV7-2 and TRBJ2-1, the complete variable domain reads GAGVSQSPSNKVTEKGKDVELRCDPISGHTALYWYRQSLGQGLEFLIYFQGNSAPDKSGLPSDRFSAERTGGSVSTLTIQRTQQEDSAVYLCASSPGLAYNEQFFGPGTRLTVL.

The J gene is TRBJ2-2, the V gene TRBV7-9; 7 nucleotides match TRBD2. Germline loops: CDR1 SEHNR, CDR2 FQNEAQ (reference sequence). The CDR3 is 18 residues long. V shed 2 bases and J 0 bases; nucleotides not matched to a gene: 9. This CDR3 is CASSLTFAGVSNTGELFF. Here the CDR3 DNA reads TGTGCCAGCAGCTTAACGTTTGCGGGAGTTTCGAACACCGGGGAGCTGTTTTTT.

V and J are TRBV5-1 and TRBJ2-7; 8 bases are a match to TRBD1. The germline V gene encodes CDR1 SGHRS and CDR2 YFSETQ. The CDR3 is 17 residues long. J was trimmed by 0 bases and V by 4 bases; bases with no gene match: 12. The CDR3 DNA sequence: TGCGCCAGCAGCCTCCCAGGGGGCGTTGGTTCCTCCTACGAGCAGTACTTC. Translation: CASSLPGGVGSSYEQYF. Variable domain in full (rest from reference TRBV5-1 and TRBJ2-7): KAGVTQTPRYLIKTRGQQVTLSCSPISGHRSVSWYQQTPGQGLQFLFEYFSETQRNKGNFPGRFSGRQFSNSRSEMNVSTLELGDSALYLCASSLPGGVGSSYEQYFGPGTRLTVT.

The count of this clone is one. The chain links TRBV9 to TRBJ2-1, with 10 nucleotides matching TRBD2. Losses at the gene ends were 1 base for V and 9 bases for J; bases not matched to a gene: 1. This CDR3 comprises 13 residues. In germline, CDR1 is SGDLS, CDR2 YYNGEE. The CDR3 loop reads CASSVTSGIEQFF. The CDR3 coding sequence is TGTGCCAGCAGCGTAACTAGCGGGATTGAGCAGTTCTTC. The whole variable domain, filled in from reference TRBV9 and TRBJ2-1, reads DSGVTQTPKHLITATGQRVTLRCSPRSGDLSVYWYQQSLDQGLQFLIQYYNGEERAKGNILERFSAQQFPDLHSELNLSSLELGDSALYFCASSVTSGIEQFFGPGTRLTVL.

The chain has TRBV7-9 and TRBJ2-7; 8 bases match TRBD1. Per germline, CDR1 SEHNR and CDR2 FQNEAQ (reference sequence). This CDR3 has 15 residues. V gave up 5 bases and J gave up 2 bases; unmatched junction bases: 8. This CDR3 reads CASSPQGQGTYEQYF. The CDR3 DNA follows: TGTGCCAGCAGCCCACAAGGACAGGGAACCTACGAGCAGTACTTC. Looking up the rest from reference TRBV7-9 and TRBJ2-7 gives the full variable domain: DTGVSQNPRHKITKRGQNVTFRCDPISEHNRLYWYRQTLGQGPEFLTYFQNEAQLEKSRLLSDRFSAERPKGSFSTLEIQRTEQGDSAMYLCASSPQGQGTYEQYFGPGTRLTVT.

The chain combines TRBV7-6 with TRBJ2-3; 7 bases fit TRBD2. The CDR3 spans 14 residues. In germline, CDR1 is SGHVS, CDR2 FNYEAQ. V lost 4 bases and J lost 2; bases outside the gene matches: 3. The CDR3 reads CASSSGTTTDTQYF. The CDR3 DNA reads TGTGCCAGCAGCTCCGGGACTACCACAGATACGCAGTATTTT.

J is TRBJ2-5 and V is TRBV7-9, with a weak D call TRBD1 (6 bases). This CDR3 spans 15 amino acids. With 1 base removed from V and 5 bases from J, the gap between germline ends came to 14 bases. Germline CDR1 and CDR2: SEHNR and FQNEAQ (reference sequence). The DNA for the CDR3 is TGTGCCAGCAGCTTAGACGTCAGGGGTTCGGAGACCCAGTACTTC. Residues: CASSLDVRGSETQYF.

J is TRBJ1-1 and V is TRBV25-1; D is perhaps TRBD1 (5 bases). This CDR3 is built from 13 residues. From germline, CDR1 is MGHDK and CDR2 SYGVNS. Trimming stripped 3 bases from V and 5 bases from J, with 10 bases between. CDR3 residues: CASSDRGKTEAFF. The CDR3 nucleotides read TGTGCCAGCAGTGACCGGGGGAAGACTGAAGCTTTCTTT.

This chain connects TRBV5-1 to TRBJ2-7, with D possibly matching TRBD1 (6 bases). V lost 4 bases to trimming and J lost 0 bases, with 14 bases between them. CDR1 SGHRS and CDR2 YFSETQ come from the germline V gene. The CDR3 is made up of 15 amino acids. CDR3: CASSSQTGYSYEQYF. In DNA, the CDR3 is TGCGCCAGCAGCAGCCAAACAGGGTACTCCTACGAGCAGTACTTC.

The chain links TRBV11-3 to TRBJ2-5, with 14 bases fitting TRBD2. The CDR3 is 18 residues long. After removal of 1 base from V and 1 base from J, the junction contained 5 bases not matched to a gene. Per germline, CDR1 SGHNT and CDR2 YENEEA. The CDR3 nucleotides are TGTGCCAGCAGCTTAGGACTAGCGGGAGGGCCGCTCCAAGAGACCCAGTACTTC. Protein: CASSLGLAGGPLQETQYF.